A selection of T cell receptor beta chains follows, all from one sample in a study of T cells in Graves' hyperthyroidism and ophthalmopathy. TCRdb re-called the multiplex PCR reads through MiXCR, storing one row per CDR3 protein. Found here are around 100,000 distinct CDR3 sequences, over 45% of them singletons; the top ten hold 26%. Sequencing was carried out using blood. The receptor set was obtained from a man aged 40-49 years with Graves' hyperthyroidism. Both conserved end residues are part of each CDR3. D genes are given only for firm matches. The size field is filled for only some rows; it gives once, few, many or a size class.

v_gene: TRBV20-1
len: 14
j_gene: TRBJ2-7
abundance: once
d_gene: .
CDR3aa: CSAVGRGDPYEQYF
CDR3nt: TGCAGTGCTGTAGGGCGGGGCGACCCCTACGAGCAGTACTTC

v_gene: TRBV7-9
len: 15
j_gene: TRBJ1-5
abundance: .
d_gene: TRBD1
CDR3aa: CASSLRDRGQPPQHF
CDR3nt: TGTGCCAGCAGCTTAAGGGACAGGGGCCAACCGCCCCAGCATTTT

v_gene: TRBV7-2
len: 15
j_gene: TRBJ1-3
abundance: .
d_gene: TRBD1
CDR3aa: CASKGQIVSGNTIYF
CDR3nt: TGTGCCAGCAAGGGACAGATAGTTTCTGGAAACACCATATATTTT

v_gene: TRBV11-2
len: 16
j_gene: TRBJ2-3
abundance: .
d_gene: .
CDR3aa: CASSLVRGAQSNEQYF
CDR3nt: TGTGCCAGCAGCTTGGTCCGGGGGGCGCAGAGTAATGAGCAGTATTTT

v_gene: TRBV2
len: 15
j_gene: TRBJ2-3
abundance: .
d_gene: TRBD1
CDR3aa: CASRAQGASYNEQYF
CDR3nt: TGTGCCAGCAGAGCCCAGGGGGCGTCCTACAATGAGCAGTATTTT

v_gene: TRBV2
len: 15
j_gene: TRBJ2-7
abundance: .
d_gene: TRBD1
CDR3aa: CASSDPGQGGYEQYF
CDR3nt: TGTGCCAGCAGTGACCCGGGACAGGGTGGCTACGAGCAGTACTTC

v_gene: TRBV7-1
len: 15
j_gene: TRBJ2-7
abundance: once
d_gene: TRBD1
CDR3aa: CASSVPDRGLYEQYF
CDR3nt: TGTGCCAGCAGTGTCCCGGACAGGGGGCTCTACGAGCAGTACTTC

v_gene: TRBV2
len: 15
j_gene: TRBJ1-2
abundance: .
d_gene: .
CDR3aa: CASKLGGTSYYGYTF
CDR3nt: TGTGCCAGCAAATTGGGAGGGACGTCCTACTATGGCTACACCTTC

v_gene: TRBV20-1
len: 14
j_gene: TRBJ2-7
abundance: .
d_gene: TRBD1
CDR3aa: CGASDTTGPAGQYF
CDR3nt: TGCGGTGCTAGTGACACGACAGGGCCTGCTGGGCAGTACTTC

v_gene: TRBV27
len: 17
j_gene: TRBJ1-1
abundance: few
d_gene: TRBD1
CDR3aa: CASSLSSGTGAQTEAFF
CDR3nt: TGTGCCAGCAGTTTATCCTCGGGGACAGGGGCGCAGACTGAAGCTTTCTTT

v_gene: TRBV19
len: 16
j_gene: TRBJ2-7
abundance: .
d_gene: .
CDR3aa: CASSPEAPIQVYEQYF
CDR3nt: TGTGCCAGCTCACCAGAGGCCCCCATTCAGGTCTACGAGCAGTACTTC

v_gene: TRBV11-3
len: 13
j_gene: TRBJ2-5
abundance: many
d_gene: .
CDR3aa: CASSLEVWETQYF
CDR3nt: TGTGCCAGCAGCTTAGAAGTGTGGGAGACCCAGTACTTC

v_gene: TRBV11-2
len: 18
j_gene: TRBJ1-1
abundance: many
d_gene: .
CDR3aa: CASSLVRIGPLRDTEAFF
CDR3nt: TGTGCCAGCAGCTTAGTCCGTATCGGACCCCTAAGGGACACTGAAGCTTTCTTT

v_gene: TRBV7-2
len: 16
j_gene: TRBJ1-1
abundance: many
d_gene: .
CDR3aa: CASSQGPSPGQSEAFF
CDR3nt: TGTGCCAGCAGCCAGGGCCCCTCCCCGGGACAAAGCGAAGCTTTCTTT

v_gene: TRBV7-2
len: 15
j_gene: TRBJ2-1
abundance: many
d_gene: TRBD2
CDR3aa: CASSPSGGSNNEQFF
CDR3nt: TGTGCCAGCAGCCCGAGTGGCGGGAGCAACAATGAGCAGTTCTTC

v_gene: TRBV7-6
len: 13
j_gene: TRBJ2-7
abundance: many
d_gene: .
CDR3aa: CASSSEGGYEQYF
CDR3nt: TGTGCCAGCAGTTCGGAGGGTGGCTACGAGCAGTACTTC

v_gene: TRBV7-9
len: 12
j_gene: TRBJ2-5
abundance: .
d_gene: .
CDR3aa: CATSRDQETQYF
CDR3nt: TGTGCCACCTCAAGGGATCAAGAGACCCAGTACTTC

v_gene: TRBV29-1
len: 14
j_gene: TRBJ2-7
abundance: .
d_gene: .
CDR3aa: CSASTGTSIYEQYF
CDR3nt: TGCAGCGCGTCAACCGGGACCTCAATCTACGAGCAGTACTTC

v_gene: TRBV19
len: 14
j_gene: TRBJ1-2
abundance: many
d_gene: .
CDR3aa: CASSILGVGYGYTF
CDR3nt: TGTGCCAGTAGTATTTTGGGCGTGGGCTATGGCTACACCTTC

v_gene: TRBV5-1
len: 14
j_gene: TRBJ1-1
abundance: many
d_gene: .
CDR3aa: CASSFGGPSTEAFF
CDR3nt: TGCGCCAGCAGCTTCGGGGGCCCGAGCACTGAAGCTTTCTTT

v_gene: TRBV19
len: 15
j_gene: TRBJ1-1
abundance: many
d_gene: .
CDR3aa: CASSLQGILVTEAFF
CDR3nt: TGTGCCAGTAGTCTTCAGGGTATTTTGGTCACTGAAGCTTTCTTT

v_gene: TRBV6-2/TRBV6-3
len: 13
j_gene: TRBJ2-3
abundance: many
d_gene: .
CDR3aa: CASRRDHTDTQYF
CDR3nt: TGTGCCAGCAGACGGGACCACACAGATACGCAGTATTTT

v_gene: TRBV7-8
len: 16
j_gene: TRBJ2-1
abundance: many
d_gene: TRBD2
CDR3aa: CASVRLAGVYYNEQFF
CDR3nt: TGTGCCAGCGTCCGACTAGCGGGAGTGTATTACAATGAGCAGTTCTTC

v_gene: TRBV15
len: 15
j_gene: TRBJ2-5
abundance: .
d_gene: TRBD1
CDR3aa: CATSRATGGEETQYF
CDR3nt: TGTGCCACCAGCAGAGCGACAGGGGGGGAAGAGACCCAGTACTTC

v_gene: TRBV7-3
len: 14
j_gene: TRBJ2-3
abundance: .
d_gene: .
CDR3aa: CACSKGLSTDTQCF
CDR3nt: TGTGCCTGCAGCAAAGGACTAAGCACAGATACGCAGTGTTTT

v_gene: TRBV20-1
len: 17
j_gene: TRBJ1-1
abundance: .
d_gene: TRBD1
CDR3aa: CSARVYLGQRSNTEAFF
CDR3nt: TGCAGTGCTCGCGTTTACCTGGGACAGCGCTCGAACACTGAAGCTTTCTTT

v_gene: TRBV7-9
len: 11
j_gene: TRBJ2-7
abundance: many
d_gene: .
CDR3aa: CASSQAGEQYF
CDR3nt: TGTGCCAGCAGCCAGGCAGGGGAGCAGTACTTC

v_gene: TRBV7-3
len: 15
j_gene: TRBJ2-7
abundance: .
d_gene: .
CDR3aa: CASSPGTGGNYEQYF
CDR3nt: TGTGCCAGCAGCCCCGGGACGGGGGGCAATTACGAGCAGTACTTC

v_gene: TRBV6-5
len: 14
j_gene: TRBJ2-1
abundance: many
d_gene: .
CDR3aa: CASSYSPVVYEQFF
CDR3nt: TGTGCCAGCAGTTACTCCCCGGTAGTCTATGAGCAGTTCTTC

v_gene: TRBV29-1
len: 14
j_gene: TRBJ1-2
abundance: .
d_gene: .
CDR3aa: CSVGDSGGLYGYTF
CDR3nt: TGCAGCGTCGGTGACAGTGGGGGTCTCTATGGCTACACCTTC

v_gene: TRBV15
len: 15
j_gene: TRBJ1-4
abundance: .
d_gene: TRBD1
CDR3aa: CATSRGGRGDEKLFF
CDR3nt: TGTGCCACCAGCAGAGGAGGCAGGGGGGATGAAAAACTGTTTTTT

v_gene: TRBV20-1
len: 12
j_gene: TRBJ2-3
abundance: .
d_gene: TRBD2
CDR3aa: CSATPGRDTQYF
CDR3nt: TGCAGTGCTACACCCGGGAGGGATACGCAGTATTTT

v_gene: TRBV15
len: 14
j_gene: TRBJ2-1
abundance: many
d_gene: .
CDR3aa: CATSMRSSYNEQFF
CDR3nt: TGTGCCACCAGCATGCGGAGCTCCTACAATGAGCAGTTCTTC

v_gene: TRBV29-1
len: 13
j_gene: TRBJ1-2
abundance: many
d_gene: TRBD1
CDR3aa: CSVEMDRDYGYTF
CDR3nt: TGCAGCGTTGAAATGGACAGGGACTATGGCTACACCTTC

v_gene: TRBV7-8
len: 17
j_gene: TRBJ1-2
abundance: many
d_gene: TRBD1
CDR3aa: CASSLPRTGASNYGYTF
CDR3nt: TGTGCCAGCAGCTTACCCCGCACAGGGGCCTCTAACTATGGCTACACCTTC

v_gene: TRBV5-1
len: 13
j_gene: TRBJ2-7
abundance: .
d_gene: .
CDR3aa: CASSSGESYEQYF
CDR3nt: TGCGCCAGCAGCTCAGGGGAATCCTACGAGCAGTACTTC

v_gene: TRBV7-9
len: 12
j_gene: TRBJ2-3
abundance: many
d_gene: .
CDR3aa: CASSQFTDTQYF
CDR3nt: TGTGCCAGCAGCCAATTCACAGATACGCAGTATTTT

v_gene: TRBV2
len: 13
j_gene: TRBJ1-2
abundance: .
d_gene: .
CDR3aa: CASSGQKNYGYTF
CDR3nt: TGTGCCAGCAGCGGACAGAAGAACTATGGCTACACCTTC

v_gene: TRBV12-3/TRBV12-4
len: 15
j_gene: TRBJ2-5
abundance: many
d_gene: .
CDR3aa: CASSPGQLYQETQYF
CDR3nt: TGTGCCAGCAGTCCGGGACAACTTTACCAAGAGACCCAGTACTTC

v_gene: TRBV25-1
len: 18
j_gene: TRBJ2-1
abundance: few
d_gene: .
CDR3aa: CASSPKPPPLVSYNEQFF
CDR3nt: TGTGCCAGCAGTCCAAAGCCCCCCCCACTAGTTTCCTACAATGAGCAGTTCTTC

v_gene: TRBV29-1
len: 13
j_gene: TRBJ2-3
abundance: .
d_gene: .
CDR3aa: CSVVGANTETQYF
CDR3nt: TGCAGCGTTGTGGGGGCGAACACAGAAACGCAGTATTTT

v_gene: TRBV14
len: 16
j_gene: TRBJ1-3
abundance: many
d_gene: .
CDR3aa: CASSQEPRGRGNTIYF
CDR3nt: TGTGCCAGCAGCCAAGAGCCTCGGGGGCGCGGAAACACCATATATTTT

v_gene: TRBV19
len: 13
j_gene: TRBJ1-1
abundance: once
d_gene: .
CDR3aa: CASSWTQSSEAFF
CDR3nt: TGTGCCAGTAGTTGGACTCAGAGCTCTGAAGCTTTCTTT

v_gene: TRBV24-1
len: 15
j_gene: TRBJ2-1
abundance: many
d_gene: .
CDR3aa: CATSALETGYNEQFF
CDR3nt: TGTGCCACCAGTGCCCTGGAGACAGGTTACAATGAGCAGTTCTTC

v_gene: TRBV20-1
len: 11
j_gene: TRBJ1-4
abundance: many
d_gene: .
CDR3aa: CSARVHEKLFF
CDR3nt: TGCAGTGCTAGGGTCCATGAAAAACTGTTTTTT

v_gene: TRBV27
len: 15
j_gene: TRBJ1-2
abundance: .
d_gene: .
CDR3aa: CASSLSPGLDYGYTF
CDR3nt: TGTGCCAGCAGTTTATCCCCTGGGCTCGACTATGGCTACACCTTC

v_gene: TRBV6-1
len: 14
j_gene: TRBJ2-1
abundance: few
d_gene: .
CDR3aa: CASSEDVRVSEQFF
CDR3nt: TGTGCCAGCAGTGAAGACGTCAGGGTGAGTGAGCAGTTCTTC

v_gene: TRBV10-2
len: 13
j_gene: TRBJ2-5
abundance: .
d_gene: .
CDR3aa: CASSKSPEETQYF
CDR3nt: TGCGCCAGCAGTAAGAGCCCGGAAGAGACCCAGTATTTC

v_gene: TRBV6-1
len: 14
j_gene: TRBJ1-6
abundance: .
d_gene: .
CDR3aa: CASMYGTRHSPLHF
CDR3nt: TGTGCCAGCATGTATGGGACACGGCATTCTCCCCTCCACTTT

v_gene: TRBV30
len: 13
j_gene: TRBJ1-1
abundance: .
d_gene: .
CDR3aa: CAWSFDRNTEAFF
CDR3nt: TGTGCCTGGAGTTTCGACAGGAACACTGAAGCTTTCTTT

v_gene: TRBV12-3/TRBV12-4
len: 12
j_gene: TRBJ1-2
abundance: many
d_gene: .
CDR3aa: CASGKSERGYTF
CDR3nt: TGTGCCAGCGGAAAAAGCGAACGCGGCTACACCTTC

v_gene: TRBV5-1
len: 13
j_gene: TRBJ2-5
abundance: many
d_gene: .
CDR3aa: CASGFRDQETQYF
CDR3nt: TGCGCCAGTGGATTCCGGGATCAAGAGACCCAGTACTTC

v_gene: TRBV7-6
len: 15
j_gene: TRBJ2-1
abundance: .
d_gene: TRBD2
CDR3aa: CASRRTSEFYNEQFF
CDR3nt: TGTGCCAGCAGAAGGACTAGCGAGTTTTACAATGAGCAGTTCTTC

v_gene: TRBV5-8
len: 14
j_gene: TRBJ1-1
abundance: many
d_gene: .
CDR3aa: CASSLVQAYTEAFF
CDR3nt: TGTGCCAGCAGCTTGGTACAGGCCTACACTGAAGCTTTCTTT

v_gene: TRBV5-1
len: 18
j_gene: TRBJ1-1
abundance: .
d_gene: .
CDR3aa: CASSLWGRPGAGNTEAFF
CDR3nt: TGCGCCAGCAGCTTGTGGGGCCGGCCGGGGGCTGGGAACACTGAAGCTTTCTTT

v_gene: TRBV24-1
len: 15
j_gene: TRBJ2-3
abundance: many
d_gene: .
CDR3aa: CATSRGWASTDTQYF
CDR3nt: TGTGCCACCAGTCGGGGGTGGGCTAGCACAGATACGCAGTATTTT

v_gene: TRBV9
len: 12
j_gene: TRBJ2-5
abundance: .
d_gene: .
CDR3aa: CASSVDVETQYF
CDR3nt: TGTGCCAGCAGCGTAGATGTGGAGACCCAGTACTTC

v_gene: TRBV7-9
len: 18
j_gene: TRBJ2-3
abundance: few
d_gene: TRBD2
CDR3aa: CASSQAPSSGRLTDTQYF
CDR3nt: TGTGCCAGCAGCCAAGCACCCAGTAGCGGGAGATTGACAGATACGCAGTATTTT

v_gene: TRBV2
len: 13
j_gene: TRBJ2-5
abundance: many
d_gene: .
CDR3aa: CASSVSYEETQYF
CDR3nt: TGTGCCAGCAGTGTGTCCTATGAAGAGACCCAGTACTTC

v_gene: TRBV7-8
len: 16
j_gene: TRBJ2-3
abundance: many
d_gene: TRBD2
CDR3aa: CASSLGLAGGADTQYF
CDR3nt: TGTGCCAGCAGCTTAGGACTAGCGGGAGGGGCAGATACGCAGTATTTT